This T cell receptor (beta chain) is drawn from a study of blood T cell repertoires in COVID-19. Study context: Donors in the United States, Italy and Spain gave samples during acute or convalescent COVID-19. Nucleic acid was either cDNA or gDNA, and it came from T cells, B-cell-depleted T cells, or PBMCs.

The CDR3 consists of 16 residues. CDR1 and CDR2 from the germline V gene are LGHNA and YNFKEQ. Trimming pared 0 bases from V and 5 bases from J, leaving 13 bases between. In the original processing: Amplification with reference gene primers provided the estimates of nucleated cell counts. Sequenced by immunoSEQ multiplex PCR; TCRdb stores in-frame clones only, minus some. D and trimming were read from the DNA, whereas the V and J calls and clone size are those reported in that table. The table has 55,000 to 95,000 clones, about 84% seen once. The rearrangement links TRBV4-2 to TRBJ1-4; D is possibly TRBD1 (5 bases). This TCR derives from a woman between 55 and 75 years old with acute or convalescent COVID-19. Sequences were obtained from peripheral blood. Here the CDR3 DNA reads TGTGCCAGCAGCCAAGATGTAAGGGGAAGGAATGAAAAACTGTTTTTT. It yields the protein CASSQDVRGRNEKLFF.